These 13 T cell receptor beta chains came from one sample sequenced in a study of T cells in Graves' hyperthyroidism and ophthalmopathy. From RNA transcripts, TCR beta CDR3 regions were amplified. TCR CDR3 regions were first amplified by RT-PCR with HTBI primers. TCRdb reanalysed the multiplex PCR reads using MiXCR and keeps one entry per CDR3 protein. The table records a few hundred thousand distinct CDR3 sequences, about 15% of them present only once. The sequencing sample was made of blood. Receptor source: a woman under 40 with Graves' hyperthyroidism.

Turning to this clonotype: At one boundary the junction diverges from the germline segment, which might be a read error. The chain is built from TRBV15 and TRBJ2-5, with D possibly being TRBD2 (6 bases). This CDR3 is 15 amino acids long. Germline assignment: CDR1 LNHNV and CDR2 YYDKDF (reference sequence). CDR3 protein: CATGSAGPEGETQHF. The CDR3 DNA is TGTGCCACCGGCAGTGCGGGACCTGAAGGGGAGACCCAGCACTTC.

The rearrangement links TRBV9 to TRBJ1-3; unclear D gene. This CDR3 region has 14 residues. Germline CDR1 and CDR2: SGDLS and YYNGEE. V was pared by 2 bases and J by 0 bases, with 6 bases between. This CDR3 reads CASSVGLSGNTIYF. In DNA, the CDR3 is TGTGCCAGCAGCGTCGGTCTCTCTGGAAACACCATATATTTT.

This clonotype was picked up a small number of times. The chain links TRBV7-9 to TRBJ2-7, with TRBD2 matching 13 bases. The germline V gene has CDR1 SEHNR and CDR2 FQNEAQ (reference sequence). V dropped 5 bases and J dropped 2; count of bases not matched to a gene: 6. The CDR3 runs 16 residues. CDR3 sequence reads: CASSIGLAGVPYEQYF. The DNA for the CDR3 is TGTGCCAGCAGCATCGGACTAGCGGGAGTTCCCTACGAGCAGTACTTC.

This clonotype was picked up a small number of times. The CDR3: CASSQDWDRGSSSGNTIYF. In nucleotides, the CDR3 is TGCGCCAGCAGCCAAGATTGGGACAGGGGCAGTTCCTCTGGAAACACCATATATTTT. This chain joins TRBV4-3 and TRBJ1-3; 10 positions match TRBD1. The CDR3 loop spans 19 amino acids. V was pared by 0 bases and J by 0 bases, with 8 bases of the junction left unmatched. The V gene's germline CDR1 is LGHNA and CDR2 YSLEER.

V is TRBV19 and J is TRBJ1-3, with 7 bases fitting TRBD1. V shed 5 bases, J shed 3 bases, and the junction held 1 base outside the gene matches. CDR1 is LNHDA and CDR2 is SQIVND in the germline V gene (reference sequence). The CDR3 spans 13 residues. CDR3 sequence: CASSWTGGNTIYF. The CDR3 DNA follows: TGTGCCAGTAGTTGGACAGGTGGAAACACCATATATTTT.

V is TRBV20-1 and J is TRBJ2-1; a weak D match, TRBD2 (7 bases). The V gene's germline CDR1 is DFQATT and CDR2 SNEGSKA (reference sequence). The CDR3 runs 15 residues. Trimming stripped 3 bases from V and 6 bases from J, with 18 bases between. The CDR3 DNA is TGCAGTGCTAGCCGGGGGGCGGGAGTGGGCAATGAGCAGTTCTTC. Amino acids: CSASRGAGVGNEQFF.

Many counts were recorded for this clonotype. The rearrangement joins TRBV2 to TRBJ2-7; D is perhaps TRBD1 (5 bases). CDR1 is SNHLY, CDR2 FYNNEI, per germline. The CDR3 extends over 15 amino acids. Trimming left V 3 bases short and J 0 bases short, with 12 bases between. The CDR3 here is CASSEAGWGSYEQYF. CDR3 DNA sequence: TGTGCCAGCAGTGAGGCAGGGTGGGGCTCCTACGAGCAGTACTTC. The full variable domain, rest sourced from reference TRBV2 and TRBJ2-7, is EPEVTQTPSHQVTQMGQEVILRCVPISNHLYFYWYRQILGQKVEFLVSFYNNEISEKSEIFDDQFSVERPDGSNFTLKIRSTKLEDSAMYFCASSEAGWGSYEQYFGPGTRLTVT.

This clonotype was seen ten or more times. V gene TRBV12-3 or TRBV12-4 combines with J gene TRBJ2-1; D gene ambiguous. The CDR3 consists of 15 residues. Trimming took off 1 base at V and 0 bases at J, with 7 bases between the two ends. The CDR3 DNA reads as TGTGCCAGCAGTTTAGAAAGGGACTCCTACAATGAGCAGTTCTTC. Translated, it gives CASSLERDSYNEQFF.

V is TRBV5-6 and J is TRBJ2-3; the D gene is possibly TRBD2 (6 bases). The germline V gene encodes CDR1 SGHDT and CDR2 YYEEEE. Trimming took off 5 bases at V and 3 bases at J, with 19 bases between the two ends. This CDR3 is built from 16 residues. CDR3 sequence: CASSYEIAVSTDTQYF. DNA for the CDR3: TGTGCCAGCAGTTACGAGATAGCGGTTAGTACAGATACGCAGTATTTT.

This clonotype was seen repeatedly, ten times or more. This rearrangement joins TRBV6-1 to TRBJ2-3; perhaps TRBD2 as D (6 bases). This CDR3 region has 14 residues. The V and J ends lost 5 bases and 2 bases respectively, with 11 bases between them. Germline-derived CDR1 and CDR2 are MNHNS and SASEGT. In nucleotides, the CDR3 is TGTGCCAGCAGTAGACTAGGTAACACAGATACGCAGTATTTT. It specifies CASSRLGNTDTQYF.

In its sample, this clonotype was seen many times. The chain has TRBV5-5 and TRBJ2-1; D unresolved. The germline gives CDR1 SGHKS, CDR2 YYEKEE (reference sequence). Trimming took 0 bases from V and 2 from J, leaving 12 bases between them. CDR3 size: 16 residues. The CDR3 loop is CASSLAGQLTYNEQFF. The CDR3 DNA reads TGTGCCAGCAGCTTGGCTGGGCAGTTAACCTACAATGAGCAGTTCTTC.

This clonotype was picked up many times. The chain joins TRBV11-1 to TRBJ1-1; a weak D match, TRBD1 (5 bases). Germline CDR1 and CDR2: SGHAT and FQDESV (reference sequence). Trimming stripped 4 bases from V and 4 bases from J, with 31 bases between. This CDR3 comprises 20 residues. CDR3 sequence (DNA): TGTGCCAGCAGCTCCCCCCCTCGAGGCAGACCAAGGGGACTGATCACTGAAGCTTTCTTT. As protein: CASSSPPRGRPRGLITEAFF.

This chain links TRBV20-1 with TRBJ1-2, with a possible D match to TRBD1 (5 bases). CDR1 is DFQATT, CDR2 SNEGSKA, per germline (reference sequence). The CDR3 covers 13 residues. V was shortened by 2 bases and J by 4 bases, with 11 bases between the two germline ends. Written as DNA, the CDR3 is TGCAGTGCTAGACCCGCGGGGGTCTATGGCTACACCTTC. Translated, it gives CSARPAGVYGYTF.